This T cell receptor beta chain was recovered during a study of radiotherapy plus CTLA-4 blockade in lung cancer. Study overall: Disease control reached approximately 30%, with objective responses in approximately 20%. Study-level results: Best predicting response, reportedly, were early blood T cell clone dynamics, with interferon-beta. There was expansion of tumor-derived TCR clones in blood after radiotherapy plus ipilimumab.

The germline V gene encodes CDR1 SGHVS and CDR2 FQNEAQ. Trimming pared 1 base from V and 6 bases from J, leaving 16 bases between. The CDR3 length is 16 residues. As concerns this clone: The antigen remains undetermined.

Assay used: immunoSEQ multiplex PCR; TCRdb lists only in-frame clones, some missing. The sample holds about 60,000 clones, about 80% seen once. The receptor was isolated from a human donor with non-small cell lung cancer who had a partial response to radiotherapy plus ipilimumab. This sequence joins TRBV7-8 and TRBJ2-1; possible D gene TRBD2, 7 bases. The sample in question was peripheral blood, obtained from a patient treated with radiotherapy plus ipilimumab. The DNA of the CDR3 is TGTGCCAGCAGCTTAGTCTTGGGGGGGGGCCTCAATGAGCAGTTCTTC. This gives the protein CASSLVLGGGLNEQFF.